Shown below are 30 T cell receptor beta chains from a single sample sequenced in a study of blood T cells in healthy people across ages (dated by TCRdb to 2014 to 2015). Libraries were built with 5' RACE. Instrument used: Illumina HiSeq 2500. A second about 7 to 12 cycle PCR used a sample-barcoded 5' primer and a J-beta primer mix. TCRdb cleaned the public reads at Q25 with fastp, built clones with MiXCR and kept in-frame beta chains. A single entry per CDR3 protein holds the most common genes and DNA from its merged rows. This sample gives about 640,000 distinct CDR3 sequences in total; under 65% of them show up just once. Approximately 40% of the sample is taken by the ten largest. Sequencing used blood. The source of these receptors is a man in his 60s in good health.

The V and J genes are TRBV3-1 and TRBJ2-3; TRBD2 agrees at 8 bases. The germline V gene has CDR1 LGHDT and CDR2 YNNKEL (reference sequence). The CDR3 is 13 residues long. The ends lost 10 bases at V and 2 bases at J; junction bases unmatched: 5. CDR3: CATGGGPTDTQYF. The CDR3 DNA sequence: TGTGCCACCGGGGGGGGTCCCACAGATACGCAGTATTTT.

This clonotype appeared a few times. V usage is TRBV14 and J usage is TRBJ2-5; D gene unclear. The CDR3 runs to 14 residues. V lost 3 bases to trimming and J lost 1 base, with 9 bases between them. Germline CDR1 and CDR2: SGHDN and FVKESK. CDR3 bases: TGTGCCAGCAGCCAGCTTTGGAGCCAAGAGACCCAGTACTTC. This codes for CASSQLWSQETQYF.

The chain uses TRBV2 and TRBJ2-1; D ambiguous. Trimming removed 4 bases at V and 6 bases at J, with 10 bases between. CDR3 length: 13 amino acids. In germline, CDR1 is SNHLY, CDR2 FYNNEI. The CDR3 nucleotides are TGTGCCAGCAGTGTCCGGCAAATCAATGAGCAGTTCTTC. Translation: CASSVRQINEQFF.

This clonotype was counted once. J is TRBJ2-3 and V is TRBV5-4, with 10 nucleotides matching TRBD2. Per germline, CDR1 SGHNT and CDR2 YYREEE (reference sequence). This CDR3 region has 19 residues. J was trimmed by 2 bases and V by 4 bases; bases with no gene match: 16. The CDR3 nucleotides are TGTGCCAGCAGCGGGGCCGAGCGGGGGGGCCTACTAATCACAGATACGCAGTATTTT. Translating gives CASSGAERGGLLITDTQYF.

The chain joins TRBV18 to TRBJ1-5, with D uncertain. The CDR3 spans 13 residues. Trimming took 3 bases from V and 9 from J, leaving 12 bases between them. Germline V CDR1 and CDR2: KGHSH, LQKENI. This chain's CDR3 is CASSPSPERPQHF. The CDR3 DNA is TGTGCCAGCTCACCCTCCCCGGAGCGGCCCCAGCATTTT.

The gene calls are TRBV6-5 and TRBJ2-5, with 8 bases that match TRBD1. Germline values: CDR1 MNHEY, CDR2 SVGAGI. V lost 6 bases to trimming and J lost 5 bases; unmatched junction nucleotides: 11. This CDR3 is built from 15 residues. The CDR3 region has the DNA TGTGCCAGCAGCCCGCACACAGGGGGACGGGAGACCCAGTACTTC. Amino acid sequence: CASSPHTGGRETQYF.

This clonotype was counted only a few times. The chain joins TRBV12-3 or TRBV12-4 to TRBJ2-5, with TRBD1 identical over 9 bases. The V segment lost 7 bases and the J segment 5 bases; nucleotides outside the gene matches: 5. This CDR3 spans 13 amino acids. CDR3 amino acids: CASNTGQGETQYF. For the CDR3, the DNA is TGTGCCAGCAATACCGGACAGGGGGAGACCCAGTACTTC.

In its sample, this clonotype was seen a few times. V usage is TRBV20-1 and J usage is TRBJ1-2; 7 bases match TRBD1. Losses at the gene ends were 4 bases for V and 4 bases for J; bases not matched to a gene: 6. Per germline, CDR1 DFQATT and CDR2 SNEGSKA (reference sequence). The CDR3 loop spans 13 amino acids. In nucleotides, the CDR3 is TGCAGTGCTACCCCGACAGGGCTCTATGGCTACACCTTC. As protein: CSATPTGLYGYTF.

The chain couples TRBV20-1 to TRBJ1-2; D gene unclear. V was pared by 0 bases and J by 0 bases, with 11 bases between. The length of the CDR3 is 15 residues. Per the germline V gene, CDR1 is DFQATT and CDR2 is SNEGSKA (reference sequence). The CDR3 DNA reads TGCAGTGCTAGAGACCTCCGGGGAGCTAACTATGGCTACACCTTC. The encoded protein is CSARDLRGANYGYTF.

This clonotype was seen only a few times. The chain uses TRBV20-1 and TRBJ2-3; TRBD2 agrees at 7 bases. The germline gives CDR1 DFQATT, CDR2 SNEGSKA (reference sequence). There are 16 residues in the CDR3. V was clipped by 2 bases and J by 0 bases; unmatched bases: 8. The CDR3 here is CSARRLTSPSTDTQYF. CDR3 in DNA: TGCAGTGCTAGACGTCTGACTAGCCCTAGCACAGATACGCAGTATTTT.

The chain combines TRBV28 with TRBJ2-5; D could derive from TRBD1 or TRBD2 (5 bases each). The CDR3 loop spans 15 amino acids. CDR1 MDHEN and CDR2 SYDVKM come from the germline V gene. The V end was cut by 3 bases, the J end by 0 bases, with 11 bases between. CDR3 amino acids: CASSLRGDYQETQYF. CDR3 nucleotides: TGTGCCAGCAGTTTGCGAGGGGATTACCAAGAGACCCAGTACTTC.

This clonotype has just one count. The rearrangement joins TRBV12-3 or TRBV12-4 to TRBJ2-2, with D perhaps given as TRBD1 or TRBD2 (6 bases each). Trimming pared 6 bases from V and 5 bases from J, leaving 19 bases between. The CDR3 is 16 residues long. CDR3 DNA sequence: TGTGCCAGCAGCTCAAGCCCGGGGGCGGGAACCGGGGAGCTGTTTTTT. Translating it yields CASSSSPGAGTGELFF.

The chain carries TRBV5-1 and TRBJ2-5; TRBD2 matches 8 bases. Germline CDR1 and CDR2: SGHRS and YFSETQ. The ends lost 1 base at V and 2 bases at J; junction bases unmatched: 4. The CDR3 spans 15 residues. The CDR3 loop is CASSLLSGEQETQYF. In DNA form, the CDR3 reads TGCGCCAGCAGCTTGCTTAGCGGGGAACAAGAGACCCAGTACTTC.

In this sample, this clonotype turned up a few times. The chain is built from TRBV6-1 and TRBJ2-3; TRBD1 aligns across 9 bases. V gave up 5 bases and J gave up 4 bases; unmatched junction bases: 4. CDR1 and CDR2 (germline): MNHNS, SASEGT. The length of the CDR3 is 14 residues. This CDR3 reads CASSPRTGADTQYF. Written as DNA, the CDR3 is TGTGCCAGCAGTCCTCGGACAGGGGCAGATACGCAGTATTTT.

CDR3 amino acids: CASSDAGTYEQYF. In nucleotides, the CDR3 is TGTGCCAGCAGTGATGCGGGCACCTACGAGCAGTACTTC. This chain uses TRBV2 with TRBJ2-7; the D gene is possibly TRBD2 (5 bases). V was pared by 3 bases and J by 2 bases, with 8 bases between. CDR1 is SNHLY and CDR2 is FYNNEI in the germline V gene. This CDR3 has 13 amino acids.

The chain joins TRBV24-1 to TRBJ1-1; TRBD1 aligns across 11 bases. V was clipped by 4 bases and J by 5 bases; unmatched bases: 5. The germline CDR1 and CDR2 sequences are KGHDR and SFDVKD. This CDR3 region has 15 residues. CDR3: CATSDAGTGGTEAFF. The CDR3 DNA sequence: TGTGCCACCAGTGACGCTGGGACAGGGGGAACTGAAGCTTTCTTT.

The chain couples TRBV29-1 to TRBJ2-3, with TRBD2 identical over 12 bases. CDR3 size: 14 residues. Germline V gene data show CDR1 as SQVTM and CDR2 as ANQGSEA. V was pared by 7 bases and J by 1 base, with 3 bases of the junction left unmatched. The CDR3 nucleotides are TGCAGCGATAGGACTAGCGGGGGCACAGATACGCAGTATTTT. It encodes CSDRTSGGTDTQYF.

This clonotype came up a few times. The chain combines TRBV3-1 with TRBJ2-3; weak D call: TRBD1 (6 bases). Trimming stripped 4 bases from V and 4 bases from J, with 9 bases between. CDR3 length equals 13 residues. CDR1 is LGHDT, CDR2 YNNKEL, per germline (reference sequence). CDR3 DNA sequence: TGTGCCAGCAGCCGGACAGTTTCAGATACGCAGTATTTT. It yields the protein CASSRTVSDTQYF.

The V and J genes are TRBV20-1 and TRBJ2-2, with D uncertain. Between the trimmed V and J ends, which lost 0 bases and 5 bases, there was a span of 13 bases. CDR1 and CDR2 (germline): DFQATT, SNEGSKA (reference sequence). CDR3 length: 15 residues. The chain's CDR3 is CSARDLSGVTGELFF. CDR3 in DNA: TGCAGTGCTAGAGATTTATCCGGTGTGACCGGGGAGCTGTTTTTT.

The gene calls are TRBV5-1 and TRBJ2-4; 11 nucleotides agree with TRBD2. The J call may be wrong; the DNA end is better matched by TRBJ2-7. The CDR3 consists of 18 residues. Germline V gene data show CDR1 as SGHRS and CDR2 as YFSETQ. The CDR3 reads CASSLRGGLAGGNYEQYF. DNA of the CDR3: TGCGCCAGCAGCTTGCGAGGGGGGCTAGCGGGGGGTAACTACGAGCAGTACTTC.

This chain uses TRBV20-1 with TRBJ1-5; D is perhaps TRBD1 (6 bases). The CDR3 contains 14 residues. CDR1 DFQATT and CDR2 SNEGSKA come from the germline V gene (reference sequence). V lost 5 bases and J 2 bases, leaving 13 bases between the germline ends. CDR3 region: CSARRGGGNQPQHF. Written as DNA, the CDR3 is TGCAGTGCTCGCAGGGGAGGGGGCAATCAGCCCCAGCATTTT.

The chain employs TRBV5-1 and TRBJ2-3; D not resolved. Germline V gene data show CDR1 as SGHRS and CDR2 as YFSETQ. This CDR3 region has 13 residues. Trimming stripped 4 bases from V and 4 bases from J, with 10 bases between. The CDR3 spells CASSPSPSDTQYF. DNA of the CDR3: TGCGCCAGCAGCCCCAGTCCCTCAGATACGCAGTATTTT.

This clonotype was observed a single time. This chain links TRBV4-1 with TRBJ1-2; a weak D match, TRBD1 (5 bases). This CDR3 is built from 16 residues. Trimming cost V 0 bases and J 4 bases, with 15 bases left between them. Per germline, CDR1 MGHRA and CDR2 YSYEKL. The DNA for the CDR3 is TGCGCCAGCAGCCAAGAGGGGTGGGGGAGCTTCTATGGCTACACCTTC. Protein: CASSQEGWGSFYGYTF.

This chain uses TRBV7-9 with TRBJ2-7; D might be TRBD1 (6 bases). The J call is doubtful: the DNA matches TRBJ2-5 better. CDR1 and CDR2 from the germline V gene are SEHNR and FQNEAQ (reference sequence). This CDR3 is built from 14 residues. The CDR3 region is CASSLLGAQETQYF. In DNA form, the CDR3 reads TGTGCCAGCAGCTTATTGGGGGCGCAGGAGACCCAGTACTTC.

The chain employs TRBV5-6 and TRBJ2-4; TRBD2 aligns across 11 bases. Unmatched junction bases numbered 4, after V lost 2 bases and J lost 3 bases. CDR1 is SGHDT and CDR2 is YYEEEE in the germline V gene. There are 16 residues in the CDR3. The CDR3 coding sequence is TGTGCCAGCAGCTTTAGCGGGGGGGCCCTCAAAAACATTCAGTACTTC. Translation: CASSFSGGALKNIQYF.

CDR3 sequence (DNA): TGTGCCAGCAGCGGGCAGGGCATAGGTGAGCAGTTCTTC. Its protein is CASSGQGIGEQFF. J is TRBJ2-1 and V is TRBV2, with a tentative D call TRBD1 (5 bases). The CDR3 totals 13 residues. The ends were cut back, 6 bases at V and 9 bases at J, with 15 bases in the middle. CDR1 is SNHLY and CDR2 is FYNNEI in the germline V gene.

The rearrangement links TRBV6-1 to TRBJ2-4, with D perhaps assigned TRBD1 or TRBD2 (6 bases each). The CDR3 is 15 amino acids. CDR1 MNHNS and CDR2 SASEGT come from the germline V gene. V lost 2 bases, J lost 5 bases, and 13 bases lay in between. The DNA of the CDR3 is TGTGCCAGCAGTGAAATGGGGGGCTGGGAAAACATTCAGTACTTC. This gives the protein CASSEMGGWENIQYF.

The V and J genes are TRBV6-5 and TRBJ2-1; TRBD2 aligns across 12 bases. V gave up 2 bases and J gave up 3 bases; unmatched junction bases: 8. Germline CDR1 and CDR2: MNHEY and SVGAGI. The CDR3 has 18 amino acids. The CDR3 DNA is TGTGCCAGCAGTTACAGCGGCCTAGCGGGGGGGATCTACAATGAGCAGTTCTTC. Protein: CASSYSGLAGGIYNEQFF.

This clonotype was observed once. The CDR3 is CASGSARNTEAFF. CDR3 nucleotide sequence: TGTGCCAGCGGTTCGGCAAGGAACACTGAAGCTTTCTTT. V usage is TRBV6-5 and J usage is TRBJ1-1; D is unclear. V dropped 8 bases and J dropped 1 base, with 11 bases sitting between them. CDR3 size: 13 residues. CDR1 MNHEY and CDR2 SVGAGI come from the germline V gene.

The J gene is TRBJ2-3, the V gene TRBV5-1, with D possibly being TRBD1 or TRBD2 (5 bases each). CDR3 length: 15 amino acids. In germline, CDR1 is SGHRS, CDR2 YFSETQ. Trimming took off 7 bases at V and 4 bases at J, with 19 bases between the two ends. The CDR3 sequence is CASGPGDLIADTQYF. CDR3 nucleotide sequence: TGCGCCAGCGGCCCCGGGGACCTCATCGCAGATACGCAGTATTTT.